What follows are 15 T cell receptor beta chains derived from one specimen sequenced in a study of Tregs in tolerant kidney transplant recipients. Assay used: immunoSEQ multiplex PCR; TCRdb lists only in-frame clones, some missing. Of about 110,000 clones listed, 90% were seen once; the top ten hold approximately 0.34%. The material was CD4+ T cells from blood, obtained before the transplant. All receptors come from a human donor who received a combined kidney and bone marrow transplant.

The chain employs TRBV5-1 and TRBJ2-3; a possible D gene is TRBD2 (5 bases). The CDR3 is 16 amino acids. CDR1 SGHRS and CDR2 YFSETQ come from the germline V gene. The V and J ends lost 0 bases and 0 bases respectively, with 11 bases between them. CDR3 in DNA: TGCGCCAGCAGCTTGGTATTGGGAGTGAGCACAGATACGCAGTATTTT. Translation gives CASSLVLGVSTDTQYF.

The genes are TRBV7-9 and TRBJ2-5; D might be TRBD2 (5 bases). CDR1 and CDR2 (germline): SEHNR, FQNEAQ (reference sequence). This CDR3 region has 16 residues. Trimming left V 5 bases short and J 5 bases short, with 21 bases between. CDR3 sequence (DNA): TGTGCCAGCAGCCCCTTATTTGGGAGCATCGGTGAGACCCAGTACTTC. Its protein product is CASSPLFGSIGETQYF.

The rearrangement links TRBV7-2 to TRBJ2-7, with a tentative D call TRBD2 (6 bases). Germline values: CDR1 SGHTA, CDR2 FQGNSA. Trimming took 1 base from V and 3 from J, leaving 10 bases between them. The CDR3 contains 14 residues. The CDR3 loop reads CASSLVVSGYEQYF. CDR3 sequence (DNA): TGTGCCAGCAGCTTAGTGGTTAGCGGCTACGAGCAGTACTTC.

V gene TRBV4-1 combines with J gene TRBJ2-3, with 7 bases that match TRBD2. The CDR3 covers 15 residues. Germline V gives CDR1 MGHRA, CDR2 YSYEKL. The ends lost 4 bases at V and 2 bases at J; junction bases unmatched: 6. CDR3 coding DNA: TGCGCCAGCAGCCCCCGGGGGGTTGACACAGATACGCAGTATTTT. It codes for CASSPRGVDTDTQYF.

The genes are TRBV19 and TRBJ2-3; 9 positions agree with TRBD2. Trimming at V came to 5 bases and at J to 1 base, leaving 4 bases not matched to a gene. The CDR3 runs 15 residues. In germline, CDR1 is LNHDA, CDR2 SQIVND (reference sequence). CDR3 in amino acids: CASSRSGSGTDTQYF. CDR3 in DNA: TGTGCCAGTAGTCGTAGCGGGAGTGGCACAGATACGCAGTATTTT.

This clone was observed once. The rearrangement links TRBV7-2 to TRBJ1-1, with D possibly being TRBD1 (5 bases). The CDR3 spans 15 residues. V dropped 2 bases and J dropped 2 bases, with 12 bases sitting between them. Germline assignment: CDR1 SGHTA and CDR2 FQGNSA. The CDR3, as DNA: TGTGCCAGCAGCTTACTAGGGGCCCTAAACACTGAAGCTTTCTTT. Its translation: CASSLLGALNTEAFF.

V and J are TRBV18 and TRBJ1-4; maybe TRBD1 (6 bases). Germline values: CDR1 KGHSH, CDR2 LQKENI. CDR3 size: 15 residues. V shed 4 bases and J shed 3 bases, with 12 bases lying between them. CDR3 DNA sequence: TGTGCCAGCTCACTCTCTGGACAGTCTAATGAAAAACTGTTTTTT. Amino acids: CASSLSGQSNEKLFF.

The chain uses TRBV11-3 and TRBJ2-3, with 8 positions matching TRBD2. The CDR3 is made up of 15 amino acids. With V trimmed by 4 bases and J by 6 bases, 9 bases remained unmatched. Germline V gene lookup returns CDR1 SGHNT and CDR2 YENEEA. In nucleotides, the CDR3 is TGTGCCAGCAGCTCTCCGGGGGGGCGTTTTGATACGCAGTATTTT. This codes for CASSSPGGRFDTQYF.

The V call is TRBV19, the J call TRBJ2-3; 11 nucleotides align to TRBD2. Per germline, CDR1 LNHDA and CDR2 SQIVND (reference sequence). V was pared by 10 bases and J by 2 bases, with 8 bases of the junction left unmatched. This CDR3 has 15 amino acids. The CDR3 loop is CATQTSGGLTDTQYF. CDR3 coding DNA: TGTGCCACCCAAACTAGCGGGGGCCTCACAGATACGCAGTATTTT.

V usage is TRBV19 and J usage is TRBJ2-3; 9 bases fit TRBD2. V dropped 3 bases and J dropped 5; count of bases not matched to a gene: 15. The CDR3 length is 18 residues. The germline CDR1 and CDR2 sequences are LNHDA and SQIVND (reference sequence). The CDR3 protein is CASSMGPLAGGVVDTQYF. The CDR3 DNA reads TGTGCCAGTAGTATGGGACCACTAGCGGGTGGAGTGGTAGATACGCAGTATTTT.

V usage is TRBV6-5 and J usage is TRBJ2-3; no firm D call. Trimming removed 2 bases from V and 1 base from J, with 10 bases in between. The CDR3 is 15 amino acids. CDR1 MNHEY and CDR2 SVGAGI come from the germline V gene. The DNA for the CDR3 is TGTGCCAGCAGTTACACCTTTACACGCACAGATACGCAGTATTTT. Its protein product is CASSYTFTRTDTQYF.

The V gene is TRBV7-2, the J gene TRBJ2-1, with unresolved D. CDR1 and CDR2 (germline): SGHTA, FQGNSA. The length of the CDR3 is 12 residues. Trimming stripped 5 bases from V and 8 bases from J, with 10 bases between. Here the CDR3 DNA reads TGTGCCAGCAGCCGTTATAATGATGAGCAGTTCTTC. This gives the protein CASSRYNDEQFF.

This chain uses TRBV29-1 with TRBJ2-5; TRBD1 might be the D (5 bases). The germline CDR1 and CDR2 sequences are SQVTM and ANQGSEA. V lost 3 bases and J 10 bases, leaving 15 bases between the germline ends. The CDR3 is 12 amino acids. CDR3 in amino acids: CSVDQGGALQYF. The CDR3 region has the DNA TGCAGCGTTGACCAGGGTGGGGCTCTCCAGTACTTC.

J is TRBJ1-1 and V is TRBV11-2; weak D call: TRBD1 (6 bases). CDR3 length: 14 residues. Between the trimmed V and J ends, which lost 4 bases and 5 bases, there was a span of 14 bases. Germline CDR1 and CDR2: SGHAT and FQNNGV. The CDR3 bases are TGTGCCAGCAGCTCCCAACAGGGTATAACTGAAGCTTTCTTT. Protein sequence: CASSSQQGITEAFF.

The chain recombines TRBV2 with TRBJ1-5, with 7 bases lining up with TRBD1. The CDR3 extends over 18 amino acids. Per the germline V gene, CDR1 is SNHLY and CDR2 is FYNNEI. After removal of 4 bases from V and 0 bases from J, the junction contained 12 bases not matched to a gene. The CDR3 bases are TGTGCCAGCAGTGCAAGCGTGGGACAGACCCCTAGCAATCAGCCCCAGCATTTT. It yields the protein CASSASVGQTPSNQPQHF.